The clone carrying this TCR beta chain was detected a few times. Antigen unknown. Germline lookup yields CDR1 SGHTA and CDR2 FQGNSA. With 1 base clipped from V and 16 bases from J, the junction kept 10 bases outside the gene matches. This CDR3 is built from 13 residues. The data originate from a study of shared clonotypes between healthy human individuals. Findings and caveats of the study: Blood alone was sampled, and tissue repertoires likely differ.

Profiled with immunoSEQ multiplex PCR; TCRdb holds only in-frame clones, not every one. Of 2,500,000 or so clones in the sample, approximately 90% were seen once. Researchers partitioned CD4+ cells into CD45RA+ naive and CD45RA-negative memory subsets. The sequencing sample was made of naive CD4+ T cells from PBMCs. Subset in this sample: CD45RA+ positively selected. The chain carries TRBV7-2 and TRBJ2-1; 7 nucleotides align to TRBD2. The clonotype originates from a man in his late teens or twenties in good health. Some clones in this sample may be carry-over from other donors' samples. CDR3 in DNA: TGTGCCAGCAGCTTAGTGTCTAGCGGTACAGCTTTCTTC. Translated, it gives CASSLVSSGTAFF.